This TCR beta chain was identified in a study of blood T cell repertoires in COVID-19. Trimming cost V 4 bases and J 1 base; bases outside gene matches: 6. CDR1 and CDR2 from the germline V gene are ENHRY and SYGVKD. The CDR3 is 17 amino acids. Method: immunoSEQ multiplex PCR; TCRdb's copy keeps in-frame clones and lacks some. The sample includes approximately 97,000 clones, around 92% of them seen just once. Sequencing was performed on peripheral blood. The chain uses TRBV10-3 and TRBJ2-3; 12 bases are shared with TRBD2. This TCR came from a man younger than 30 with acute or convalescent COVID-19. CDR3 nucleotides: TGTGCCATCAGTGTAGTCCGGACTAGCGGGGGCACAGATACGCAGTATTTT. Encoded protein: CAISVVRTSGGTDTQYF.